Included here is one T cell receptor (beta chain) sequence, with context. Antigen: not known. V trimming: 4 bases; J trimming: 7 bases; junction bases outside the gene matches: 11. Germline CDR1 is SGHKS and CDR2 is YYEKEE (reference sequence). The length of the CDR3 is 15 residues. Repertoires were generated with immunoSEQ multiplex PCR, while TCRdb's copy carries only in-frame clones and drops some. The top ten hold around 13% of the sample, which has over 100,000 clones, roughly 86% seen once. This sample stems from a study of T cell responses to AZD1222 COVID-19 vaccine. Study-wide results and caveats: Among spike-specific TCRs, nearly half reportedly target unmutated variant regions.

The sequencing used peripheral blood, collected on day 0 of MenACWY control vaccination. This rearrangement joins TRBV5-5 to TRBJ1-1, with 9 bases aligning to TRBD1. The TCR comes from an adult in good health. The CDR3 reads CASSIDRGAQGEAFF. The CDR3 DNA is TGTGCCAGCAGCATCGACAGGGGGGCTCAGGGTGAAGCTTTCTTT. Drawing the rest from reference TRBV5-5 and TRBJ1-1, the complete variable domain is DAGVTQSPTHLIKTRGQQVTLRCSPISGHKSVSWYQQVLGQGPQFIFQYYEKEERGRGNFPDRFSARQFPNYSSELNVNALLLGDSALYLCASSIDRGAQGEAFFGQGTRLTVV.